This passage covers 13 T cell receptor beta chains from one sample sequenced in a study of cytomegalovirus exposure and HLA in healthy donors. The method was immunoSEQ multiplex PCR; TCRdb's version includes in-frame clones alone and lacks a portion of them. The sample holds under 200,000 clones, approximately 88% seen once. Sequencing used PBMCs. Source of these receptors: a man aged 18 to 30 in good health and CMV-seropositive.

This clone was counted a single time. The chain employs TRBV11-2 and TRBJ1-2; TRBD1 is a possible D gene (6 bases). The CDR3 loop spans 11 amino acids. V lost 4 bases, J lost 13 bases, and 13 bases lay in between. Germline CDR1 is SGHAT and CDR2 is FQNNGV. The CDR3 loop reads CASSSGTGRTF. The CDR3 region has the DNA TGTGCCAGCAGCTCAGGAACAGGGCGCACCTTC.

The V gene is TRBV7-9, the J gene TRBJ2-1, with 10 bases matching TRBD2. The germline gives CDR1 SEHNR, CDR2 FQNEAQ (reference sequence). Trimming took 3 bases from V and 8 from J; bases not matched to a gene: 13. The CDR3 contains 17 residues. The CDR3: CASSLGLAGEEIDEQFF. The CDR3 DNA reads TGTGCCAGCAGCTTGGGGCTAGCGGGAGAAGAAATCGATGAGCAGTTCTTC.

The rearrangement uses TRBV30 and TRBJ2-7; 7 bases are a match to TRBD1. The ends lost 5 bases at V and 0 bases at J; junction bases unmatched: 10. Germline V gives CDR1 GTSNPN, CDR2 SVGIG (reference sequence). This CDR3 has 15 amino acids. CDR3 nucleotides: TGTGCCTGGTCCCGGGCCGGGACAGTCTCCTACGAGCAGTACTTC. It yields the protein CAWSRAGTVSYEQYF.

This clone has only one observation. The V call is TRBV15, the J call TRBJ2-1, with 7 nucleotides matching TRBD1. V dropped 7 bases and J dropped 5; count of bases not matched to a gene: 8. CDR3 length equals 14 residues. Germline V gene sequence: CDR1 LNHNV, CDR2 YYDKDF (reference sequence). The CDR3, as DNA: TGTGCCACCACCCGAGGGGGCACCGACAATGAGCAGTTCTTC. Translating it yields CATTRGGTDNEQFF.

The chain employs TRBV6-6 and TRBJ1-4; 7 bases are a match to TRBD1. The CDR3 has 14 amino acids. From germline, CDR1 is MNHNY and CDR2 SVGAGI (reference sequence). After removal of 0 bases from V and 6 bases from J, the junction contained 1 base not matched to a gene. The CDR3 bases are TGTGCCAGCAGTTACTCGCAGGGGGATGAAAAACTGTTTTTT. It encodes CASSYSQGDEKLFF.

This clone was counted only a few times. The chain joins TRBV27 to TRBJ2-1; 15 nucleotides match TRBD2. Trimming removed 5 bases from V and 0 bases from J; junction bases left unmatched: 14. The germline CDR1 and CDR2 sequences are MNHEY and SMNVEV (reference sequence). There are 21 residues in the CDR3. CDR3 region: CASSLKLPGLAGGSSYNEQFF. The CDR3 region has the DNA TGTGCCAGCAGTCTAAAACTTCCGGGACTAGCGGGAGGCAGCTCCTACAATGAGCAGTTCTTC.

The chain couples TRBV9 to TRBJ2-1, with D possibly being TRBD1 (6 bases). V was cut by 0 bases and J by 5 bases, with 9 bases left in between. The CDR3 consists of 14 residues. From germline, CDR1 is SGDLS and CDR2 YYNGEE. CDR3 coding DNA: TGTGCCAGCAGCGTAGACCCAGGGGACAATGAGCAGTTCTTC. This sequence encodes CASSVDPGDNEQFF.

The gene calls are TRBV4-2 and TRBJ2-6, with a possible D match to TRBD2 (5 bases). The CDR3 consists of 16 residues. V was pared by 4 bases and J by 2 bases, with 12 bases between. The V gene's germline CDR1 is LGHNA and CDR2 YNFKEQ. The CDR3 sequence: CASSPLVEAGANVLTF. The CDR3 DNA reads as TGTGCCAGCAGCCCCCTTGTGGAGGCTGGGGCCAACGTCCTGACTTTC.

The chain employs TRBV27 and TRBJ1-2, with D possibly TRBD1 on 5 matching bases. CDR3 length: 13 amino acids. Germline assignment: CDR1 MNHEY and CDR2 SMNVEV (reference sequence). Trimming left V 7 bases short and J 4 bases short, with 13 bases between. For the CDR3, the DNA is TGTGCCAGCACTACGACGGACATCTATGGCTACACCTTC. Its protein is CASTTTDIYGYTF.

The chain carries TRBV30 and TRBJ1-2; TRBD1 matches at 9 bases. CDR1 and CDR2 from the germline V gene are GTSNPN and SVGIG (reference sequence). Trimming at V came to 5 bases and at J to 4 bases, leaving 5 bases not matched to a gene. The CDR3 length is 13 residues. DNA for the CDR3: TGTGCCTGGGAACAGGGGGCGGGCTATGGCTACACCTTC. Protein sequence: CAWEQGAGYGYTF.

The CDR3 here is CASSLDATNEKLFF. The DNA of the CDR3 is TGTGCCAGCAGCTTAGACGCAACTAATGAAAAACTGTTTTTT. The chain employs TRBV11-2 and TRBJ1-4; D unclear. The V gene lost 0 bases and the J gene lost 0 bases, with 2 bases spanning the gap. This CDR3 has 14 residues. Looked up from germline, CDR1 is SGHAT and CDR2 is FQNNGV.

The chain is built from TRBV7-2 and TRBJ2-1; 14 bases match TRBD2. The junction had 8 bases not matched to a gene; V was cut back by 1 base and J by 9 bases. The CDR3 has 17 residues. Germline V CDR1 and CDR2: SGHTA, FQGNSA. The CDR3 region is CASSLGGLAGVRAEQFF. The CDR3 bases are TGTGCCAGCAGCTTAGGGGGACTAGCGGGAGTTCGAGCTGAGCAGTTCTTC.

V and J are TRBV7-8 and TRBJ1-2; D perhaps matches TRBD1 (6 bases). Germline CDR1 and CDR2: SGHVS and FQNEAQ. The V gene lost 3 bases and the J gene lost 0 bases, with 17 bases spanning the gap. The CDR3 is made up of 17 amino acids. The CDR3 is CASSFRQALTSNYGYTF. The CDR3 nucleotides read TGTGCCAGCAGCTTTAGACAGGCTTTAACCTCTAACTATGGCTACACCTTC.